The 21 T cell receptor beta chains reported below all come from one sample, sequenced in a study of blood T cells in healthy people across ages. The use of a sample-barcoded 5' primer and a J-beta primer mix characterized a second PCR of about 7 to 12 cycles. TCRdb re-analysed the 5' RACE reads in MiXCR, keeping a single row per CDR3 protein. The sample includes almost 550,000 distinct CDR3 sequences, under 30% of them seen just once. The sample was also reused in another study, on T cells of mothers and their children.

Sequenced material: blood. All receptors derive from a boy aged 5 to 17 in good health.

The chain couples TRBV7-2 to TRBJ1-5; TRBD1 matches 10 bases. The CDR3 has 17 residues. The germline V gene encodes CDR1 SGHTA and CDR2 FQGNSA. Trimming removed 5 bases from V and 0 bases from J; junction bases left unmatched: 7. In DNA, the CDR3 is TGTGCCAGCAGCGCCGGACAGGGGGTCTATAGCAATCAGCCCCAGCATTTT. It yields the protein CASSAGQGVYSNQPQHF. Variable domain in full (rest from reference TRBV7-2 and TRBJ1-5): GAGVSQSPSNKVTEKGKDVELRCDPISGHTALYWYRQSLGQGLEFLIYFQGNSAPDKSGLPSDRFSAERTGGSVSTLTIQRTQQEDSAVYLCASSAGQGVYSNQPQHFGDGTRLSIL.

The CDR3 bases are TGTGCCAGCAGTTTTCGGAGAGCGGCCCAGTACTTC. The encoded protein is CASSFRRAAQYF. The V call is TRBV12-3 or TRBV12-4, the J call TRBJ2-5; the D gene is possibly TRBD2 (5 bases). This CDR3 region has 12 residues. V gave up 3 bases and J gave up 9 bases, with 11 bases separating them.

The V and J genes are TRBV9 and TRBJ2-5, with TRBD2 identical over 16 bases. Matching the DNA end better, TRBJ2-1 makes the J call doubtful. This CDR3 is built from 19 residues. Germline V lookup: CDR1 SGDLS, CDR2 YYNGEE. This CDR3 reads CASSVEAGTSGGVFDEQFF. The CDR3 DNA reads TGTGCCAGCAGCGTAGAAGCTGGGACTAGCGGGGGGGTCTTCGATGAGCAGTTCTTC.

Only a few counts were recorded for this clonotype. The genes are TRBV29-1 and TRBJ1-4; 9 bases line up with TRBD1. With 6 bases clipped from V and 8 bases from J, the junction kept 7 bases outside the gene matches. The CDR3 extends over 13 amino acids. Germline V gene lookup returns CDR1 SQVTM and CDR2 ANQGSEA. The CDR3 protein is CSVLQGAEEKLFF. The DNA for the CDR3 is TGCAGCGTCCTACAGGGGGCAGAGGAAAAACTGTTTTTT.

The rearrangement joins TRBV28 to TRBJ2-5, with unresolved D. The last part of the DNA fits TRBJ2-7 better; the J call may be wrong. Per the germline V gene, CDR1 is MDHEN and CDR2 is SYDVKM. The CDR3 extends over 12 amino acids. The CDR3, as DNA: TGTGCCAGCGTCGGACGCTTGGGCGAGCAGTACTTC. This sequence encodes CASVGRLGEQYF.

CDR3 region: CSALAGGHPYF. The CDR3 nucleotides are TGCAGTGCTCTAGCGGGCGGCCATCCGTACTTC. The rearrangement uses TRBV20-1 and TRBJ2-5, with TRBD2 matching over 8 bases. The CDR3 covers 11 residues. Germline assignment: CDR1 DFQATT and CDR2 SNEGSKA (reference sequence). V dropped 5 bases and J dropped 13; count of bases not matched to a gene: 9.

In its sample, this clonotype was seen a few times. The V call is TRBV7-2, the J call TRBJ2-1; 13 nucleotides agree with TRBD2. The CDR3 covers 19 residues. CDR1 is SGHTA and CDR2 is FQGNSA in the germline V gene. Unmatched junction bases numbered 17, after V lost 5 bases and J lost 7 bases. CDR3 loop: CASSHGTSGKRGVGNEQFF. The CDR3 nucleotides are TGTGCCAGCAGCCATGGGACTAGCGGGAAGAGGGGGGTGGGTAATGAGCAGTTCTTC.

This chain uses TRBV20-1 with TRBJ2-7, with 7 bases that match TRBD1. From germline, CDR1 is DFQATT and CDR2 SNEGSKA (reference sequence). V lost 6 bases to trimming and J lost 5 bases; unmatched junction nucleotides: 13. This CDR3 has 14 amino acids. As DNA, the CDR3 is TGCAGTGCGGCCTTTGAGGGGGCCCTCAACGAGCAGTACTTC. Its translation: CSAAFEGALNEQYF.

The rearrangement joins TRBV2 to TRBJ2-2; 8 bases match TRBD1. The germline gives CDR1 SNHLY, CDR2 FYNNEI. This CDR3 spans 16 amino acids. J was trimmed by 0 bases and V by 6 bases; bases with no gene match: 6. This CDR3 reads CASRGRQGPNTGELFF. The CDR3 nucleotides are TGTGCCAGCAGGGGTCGACAGGGGCCGAACACCGGGGAGCTGTTTTTT.

This clonotype was counted only a few times. The chain uses TRBV4-3 and TRBJ2-5; 8 positions match TRBD2. Germline CDR1 is LGHNA and CDR2 is YSLEER. Unmatched junction bases numbered 7, after V lost 0 bases and J lost 7 bases. CDR3 length: 15 amino acids. The CDR3 reads CASSQDRGLGRTQYF. CDR3 DNA: TGCGCCAGCAGCCAAGACCGGGGACTAGGGAGGACCCAGTACTTC.

This clonotype was found a few times. J is TRBJ2-1 and V is TRBV9; D might be TRBD2 (6 bases). The CDR3 covers 14 residues. V lost 8 bases to trimming and J lost 7 bases, with 19 bases between them. Per germline, CDR1 SGDLS and CDR2 YYNGEE. The CDR3 region is CASREGRTGNEQFF. The CDR3 DNA reads as TGTGCCAGTAGAGAGGGGAGGACGGGGAATGAGCAGTTCTTC.

J is TRBJ2-2 and V is TRBV7-9, with D unresolved. The CDR3 spans 12 residues. V was pared by 3 bases and J by 6 bases, with 5 bases between. CDR1 is SEHNR and CDR2 is FQNEAQ in the germline V gene (reference sequence). CDR3 sequence (DNA): TGTGCCAGCAGCTTTAGACCCGGGGAGCTGTTTTTT. This sequence encodes CASSFRPGELFF.

V is TRBV5-1 and J is TRBJ2-7; D is ambiguous. The germline CDR1 and CDR2 sequences are SGHRS and YFSETQ. The CDR3 spans 16 residues. V shed 0 bases and J shed 4 bases, with 17 bases lying between them. This CDR3 reads CASSLVFGIPTYEQYF. CDR3 DNA sequence: TGCGCCAGCAGCTTGGTATTCGGCATACCGACTTACGAGCAGTACTTC.

This clonotype was detected once. The V and J genes are TRBV5-1 and TRBJ2-1; D not certain. The germline CDR1 and CDR2 sequences are SGHRS and YFSETQ. This CDR3 is 13 amino acids long. V gave up 0 bases and J gave up 6 bases, with 7 bases separating them. The CDR3 sequence is CASSLGTVNEQFF. CDR3 in DNA: TGCGCCAGCAGCTTGGGAACGGTCAATGAGCAGTTCTTC.

This chain uses TRBV6-5 with TRBJ2-3; 8 bases are shared with TRBD2. Germline CDR1 reads MNHEY; CDR2 reads SVGAGI. CDR3 length: 15 amino acids. Trimming removed 0 bases from V and 6 bases from J; junction bases left unmatched: 5. This CDR3 reads CASSYSPGGPDTQYF. CDR3 DNA: TGTGCCAGCAGTTACTCCCCGGGAGGGCCCGATACGCAGTATTTT.

The CDR3 nucleotides are TGTGCCAGCAGCAAGCGGACTAGCGGGGACGATGAGCAGTTCTTC. Residues: CASSKRTSGDDEQFF. The J gene is TRBJ2-1, the V gene TRBV9, with 12 nucleotides matching TRBD2. CDR1 and CDR2 (germline): SGDLS, YYNGEE. Trimming cost V 4 bases and J 8 bases; bases outside gene matches: 7. The CDR3 runs 15 residues.

About this clonotype itself: The junction does not match germline at one end; this may be a read error. V usage is TRBV6-5 and J usage is TRBJ2-1, with D uncertain. The CDR3 extends over 13 amino acids. The V gene's germline CDR1 is MNHEY and CDR2 SVGAGI. This CDR3 is CASSYFRYNKQFF. CDR3 DNA: TGTGCCAGCAGTTACTTCCGTTACAATAAGCAGTTCTTC.

V and J are TRBV4-2 and TRBJ2-5, with D perhaps given as TRBD1 or TRBD2 (5 bases each). The DNA end is more similar to TRBJ2-7, so the J call may be wrong. The CDR3 consists of 15 residues. Germline lookup yields CDR1 LGHNA and CDR2 YNFKEQ. CDR3 amino acids: CASSPIGAGPNEQYF. Written as DNA, the CDR3 is TGTGCCAGCAGCCCGATCGGGGCAGGGCCTAACGAGCAGTACTTC.

This clonotype was recorded at least ten times. Here the CDR3 reads CSAGDEKLFF. CDR3 nucleotides: TGCAGCGCAGGGGATGAAAAACTGTTTTTT. The genes are TRBV29-1 and TRBJ1-4; possibly TRBD1 for D (6 bases). Per the germline V gene, CDR1 is SQVTM and CDR2 is ANQGSEA. Trimming removed 7 bases from V and 6 bases from J, with 6 bases in between. The CDR3 spans 10 residues.

The chain joins TRBV7-2 to TRBJ2-2; TRBD1 or TRBD2 may be the D gene (5 bases each). The V end lost 5 bases, the J end lost 3 bases, and 13 bases lay between the germline ends. The germline CDR1 and CDR2 sequences are SGHTA and FQGNSA. This CDR3 contains 15 residues. This CDR3 reads CASSPGSGHTGELFF. In DNA form, the CDR3 reads TGTGCCAGCAGCCCAGGGAGCGGCCACACCGGGGAGCTGTTTTTT.

This clonotype was observed many times. This rearrangement joins TRBV18 to TRBJ2-5; no clear D gene. The CDR3 has 13 amino acids. Trimming took 2 bases from V and 2 from J, leaving 6 bases between them. CDR1 is KGHSH, CDR2 LQKENI, per germline. CDR3 residues: CASSPTLQETQYF. CDR3 DNA sequence: TGTGCCAGCTCACCAACCCTGCAAGAGACCCAGTACTTC.